This T cell receptor (beta chain) emerged from a study of blood T cell repertoires in COVID-19 (dated by TCRdb to the early 2020s). Regarding the study in general: Collaborator samples came from the United States, Italy and Spain and covered acute and convalescent phases of COVID-19. The prospective study material was composed of cDNA or gDNA derived from T cells, B-cell-depleted T cells, or PBMCs. The dataset comprised deeply sampled blood TCRbeta repertoires from subjects exposed to, actively infected with, or recovered from COVID-19. The repertoires were released in a freely available public database intended as a resource for research on the immune response to SARS-CoV-2. The samples were drawn from two sources: the first 160 participants of the ongoing ImmuneRACE study, and approximately 1,300 subjects contributed by 6 global collaborators. The sample metadata nearly always contained a de-identified subject ID, COVID-19 status, age in years and sex. Where available, HLA class I and class II types were taken from metadata supplied by the sample provider and were not determined by assay-based typing. General study outcomes and caveats: How much clinical and demographic metadata was included differed by source and by participant, and the metadata was provided uncurated.

The germline V end is reduced by 2 bases and the J end by 3 bases; junction bases left unmatched: 0. Counted from cysteine to phenylalanine, this CDR3 has 14 amino acids. Only CDR3 DNA remains: 42 bases, in frame from the first base. As encoded in the germline V gene, CDR1 is MNHEY while CDR2 is SVGAGI. Samples from volunteer blood donors who had recovered from COVID-19 were contributed by a second Seattle source. The collaborating institutions used their own protocols to collect whole blood in K2EDTA tubes. Collaborator samples were shipped for TCRbeta analysis as frozen whole blood, isolated PBMCs, or DNA extracted from either sample type. This clone was seen a few times. Its antigen is unknown. Per-nucleotide qualities are absent, and no much larger clonotype sits a single base away. The sample has other DNA sequences that encode this CDR3 too. TCRbeta CDR3 regions were amplified from genomic DNA by means of the immunoSEQ Assay, a bias-controlled multiplex PCR. As for the authors' bioinformatics: Within the assay, amplification of reference gene primers was used to estimate how many nucleated cells each sample contained. To quantify the absolute abundance of each unique TCRbeta CDR3 rearrangement, sequence reads were collapsed and filtered. For each sample, productive Simpson clonality was calculated as the square root of Simpson's diversity index across productive rearrangements. As stored in TCRdb, this immuneACCESS dataset retains in-frame rearrangements with V and J assigned. A fraction of the clones does not appear; measured against another copy, unresolved V genes explain less than half of the discrepancy, and the remainder lacks a known reason. V, J and clone size derive from that table, while D and trimming were established from the DNA sequence. Present in this sample are a few hundred thousand clones, approximately 87% of which were seen just once. The top ten constitute 6.2% of the sample.

Material for sequencing was peripheral blood. In this chain, TRBV6-5 is recombined with TRBJ2-7, with 11 bases aligning to TRBD2. The receptor was derived from a man in his 60s who had recovered from COVID-19. The bases read TGTGCCAGCAGTTACGGACTAGCGGGCTACGAGCAGTACTTC. The resulting protein is CASSYGLAGYEQYF.